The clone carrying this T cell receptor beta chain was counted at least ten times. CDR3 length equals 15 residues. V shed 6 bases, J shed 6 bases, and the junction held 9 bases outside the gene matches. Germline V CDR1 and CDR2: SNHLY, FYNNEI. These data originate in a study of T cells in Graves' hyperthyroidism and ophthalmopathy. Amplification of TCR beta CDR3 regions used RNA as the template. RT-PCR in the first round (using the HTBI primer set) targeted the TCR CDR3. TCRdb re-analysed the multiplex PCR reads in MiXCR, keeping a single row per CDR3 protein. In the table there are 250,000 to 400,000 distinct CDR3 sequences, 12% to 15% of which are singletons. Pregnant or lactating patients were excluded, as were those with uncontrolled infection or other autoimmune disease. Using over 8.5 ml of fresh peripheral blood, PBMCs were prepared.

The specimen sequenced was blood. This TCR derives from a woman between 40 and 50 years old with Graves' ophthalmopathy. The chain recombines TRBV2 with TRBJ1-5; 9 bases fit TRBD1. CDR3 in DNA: TGTGCCAGCAGCGCCCGGACAGGGGCCCGTCAGCCCCAGCATTTT. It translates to CASSARTGARQPQHF.